This record covers a single TCR beta chain. The sample holds a few counts of this clone. What this receptor recognizes is not known. Base-call qualities are not available, and no considerably larger clone is one nucleotide away. The library came from the immunoSEQ multiplex PCR assay. From the authors' description of their analysis: A statistical classification framework was built for diagnosing cytomegalovirus status from the catalog of TCR beta chain sequences. The table comes from immuneACCESS by way of TCRdb, which keeps in-frame sequences with V and J called. Part of the clones is missing from these tables; in studies checked, under half for an unresolved V gene and the rest for unknown reasons. Clone size and V and J calls were adopted from that table, with D and trimming inferred from the DNA. Within this sample are roughly 330,000 clones, with around 87% of them counted one time only. Approximately 1% of the sample goes to the ten largest clones.

Donors formed part of the validation cohort, which comprised 120 or so subjects and was distinct from the first cohort of roughly 600 subjects. The data originate from a study of cytomegalovirus exposure and HLA in healthy donors (dated by TCRdb to the late 2010s). Regarding the study in general: The 700 or so repertoires of the first cohort and the approximately 130 validation repertoires were produced on the same platform, according to a later analysis. To predict cytomegalovirus infection status, the study brought together high-throughput TCR immunosequencing, statistical association of individual TCRs with disease status, and machine learning. In addition to the first cohort of 500 to 850 subjects, a separate validation cohort of 120 different subjects was used. The study aimed to test whether signatures of past pathogen exposure could be identified by cataloging public T cell receptors. What the authors observed across the whole study: A few of the identified cytomegalovirus-associated TCR beta chains were confirmed in vitro to be specific for cytomegalovirus antigens. According to the authors, the approach could potentially be generalized to other disease states and immunological phenotypes. A total of 150 to 200 TCR beta chains were listed by the study as associated with cytomegalovirus. In a later analysis, TCRs clustered in the first cohort were found to also tend to co-occur in the 120 or so validation repertoires, with approximately 95% of cluster scores above 0. In both the original and validation cohorts, the classifier was reported to diagnose cytomegalovirus status with high specificity and sensitivity. Across donors, most TCR sequences were observed very rarely, whereas some public TCRs were present in many individuals. The validation cohort had no HLA typing available for a later analysis, so co-occurrence within that cohort was assessed over all 130 or so repertoires.

There are 13 amino acids in the CDR3, from cysteine to phenylalanine inclusive. The kept DNA is CDR3 alone, 39 bases in frame from the first base. Relative to germline, V is 8 bases shorter and J is 7 bases shorter, with 12 bases between their ends. The CDR1 and CDR2 encoded by the germline V gene are KGHSH and LQKENI. Rearrangement joined TRBV18 to TRBJ1-6, with the D segment identity uncertain. This TCR was sampled from a woman in her twenties or thirties in good health and CMV-seropositive. The sample comprised PBMCs. The DNA sequence follows: TGTGCCAGCCTCGCGAGTTACAATTCACCCCTCCACTTT. Translated, it gives CASLASYNSPLHF.